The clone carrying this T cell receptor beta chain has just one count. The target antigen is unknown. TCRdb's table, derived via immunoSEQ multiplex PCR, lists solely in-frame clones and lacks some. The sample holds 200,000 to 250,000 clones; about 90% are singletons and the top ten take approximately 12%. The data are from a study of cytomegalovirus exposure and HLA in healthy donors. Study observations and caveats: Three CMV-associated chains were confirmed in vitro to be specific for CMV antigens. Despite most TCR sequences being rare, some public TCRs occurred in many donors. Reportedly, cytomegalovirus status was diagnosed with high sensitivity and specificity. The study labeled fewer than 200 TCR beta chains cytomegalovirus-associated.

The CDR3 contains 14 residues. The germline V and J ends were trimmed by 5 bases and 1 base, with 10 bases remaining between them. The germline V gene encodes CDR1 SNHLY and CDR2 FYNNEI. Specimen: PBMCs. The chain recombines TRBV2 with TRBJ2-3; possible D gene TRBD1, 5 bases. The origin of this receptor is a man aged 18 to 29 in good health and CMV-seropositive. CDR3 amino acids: CASSLGLGTDTQYF. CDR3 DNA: TGTGCCAGCAGTTTGGGGCTCGGCACAGATACGCAGTATTTT.